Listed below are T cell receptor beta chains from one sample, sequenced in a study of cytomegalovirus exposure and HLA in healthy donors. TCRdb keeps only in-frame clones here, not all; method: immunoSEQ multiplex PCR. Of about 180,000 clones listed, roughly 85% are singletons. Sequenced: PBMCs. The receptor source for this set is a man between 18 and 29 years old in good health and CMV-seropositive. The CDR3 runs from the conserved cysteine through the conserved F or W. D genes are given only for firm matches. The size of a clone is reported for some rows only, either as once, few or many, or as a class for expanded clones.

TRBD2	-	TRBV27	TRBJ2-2	TGTGCCAGCAGTTTACTAGGGGGGACTAGCGGGAGGTACACCGGGGAGCTGTTTTTT	CASSLLGGTSGRYTGELFF
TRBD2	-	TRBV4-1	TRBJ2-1	TGCGCCAGCAGCCAAGACGGGACTAGCAATGAGCAGTTCTTC	CASSQDGTSNEQFF
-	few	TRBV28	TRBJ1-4	TGTGCCAGCAGTTTATCCGGTGAAAAACTGTTTTTT	CASSLSGEKLFF
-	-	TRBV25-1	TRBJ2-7	TGTGCCAGCAGAAACAGGTACGAGCAGTACTTC	CASRNRYEQYF
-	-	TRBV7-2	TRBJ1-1	TGTGCCAGCAGCGCCAGACAGTTAATGAACACTGAAGCTTTCTTT	CASSARQLMNTEAFF
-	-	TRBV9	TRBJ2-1	TGTGCCAGCAGCTCCTCGGACTACCGCTACAATGAGCAGTTCTTC	CASSSSDYRYNEQFF
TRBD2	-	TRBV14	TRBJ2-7	TGTGCCAGCAGCCAAAGGACTAGCGGGGGGATGTACTTC	CASSQRTSGGMYF
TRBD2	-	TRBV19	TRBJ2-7	TGTGCCAGTAGTAACTTCCCCCCGGGACTAGGCGTTTGGGAGCAGTACTTC	CASSNFPPGLGVWEQYF
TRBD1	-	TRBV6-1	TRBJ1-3	TGTGCCAGCAGTGAAGTTGACAGGGGGCAAAACACCATATATTTT	CASSEVDRGQNTIYF
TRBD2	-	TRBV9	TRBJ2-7	TGTGCCAGCAGCGTGGGACTAGCGGGGACGTCGTCCGAGCAGTACTTC	CASSVGLAGTSSEQYF
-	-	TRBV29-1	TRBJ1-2	TGCAGCGTTGAAGGAAGGCAGTCCGCGGGAGGCTACACCTTC	CSVEGRQSAGGYTF
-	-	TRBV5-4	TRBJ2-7	TGTGCCAGCAGCCCTGACAGGAAAGTGGTGTACTTC	CASSPDRKVVYF
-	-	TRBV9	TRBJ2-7	TGTGCCAGCAGCGTAGAGCAGGGCCCGTCCTACGAGCAGTACTTC	CASSVEQGPSYEQYF